These 6 T cell receptor beta chains were sequenced from one sample in a study of cytomegalovirus exposure and HLA in healthy donors. Both 60 Vbeta primers and 13 Jbeta primers went into the PCR. Repertoires were generated with immunoSEQ multiplex PCR, while TCRdb's copy carries only in-frame clones and drops some. The sample comprises 120,000 to 150,000 clones, approximately 78% of which are singletons, and about 6.6% rests with the top ten. The sequenced sample consisted of PBMCs. These receptors were taken from a woman between 35 and 50 years old in good health and CMV-seropositive.

V is TRBV28 and J is TRBJ1-1; 8 nucleotides match TRBD1. The CDR3 is 15 amino acids. V was pared by 5 bases and J by 10 bases, with 15 bases of the junction left unmatched. Germline CDR1 MDHEN, CDR2 SYDVKM. In DNA form, the CDR3 reads TGTGCCAGCAGTCGGACCGAGGACAGGGAGGAAAGAGCTTTCTTT. It specifies CASSRTEDREERAFF.

This clone was found once. J is TRBJ1-1 and V is TRBV2, with a tentative D call TRBD1 (6 bases). The V gene lost 9 bases and the J gene lost 0 bases, with 11 bases spanning the gap. Germline V gives CDR1 SNHLY, CDR2 FYNNEI. CDR3 length: 13 residues. The CDR3 loop is CARKGVMNTEAFF. The CDR3 DNA is TGTGCCAGGAAGGGGGTCATGAACACTGAAGCTTTCTTT.

Worth noting for this clone: A junction end diverges from the germline sequence, so it may reflect a read error. The rearrangement uses TRBV7-7 and TRBJ2-2; 7 bases fit TRBD1. Germline V gives CDR1 SSHAT, CDR2 FNYEAQ (reference sequence). This CDR3 has 15 residues. The CDR3 loop reads CASSPRTGNTGELFF. CDR3 nucleotides: TGTGCTAGCAGCCCGCGGACAGGGAACACCGGGGAGCTGTTTTTT.

The table lists this clone with a few counts. The chain is built from TRBV7-9 and TRBJ2-3; D is uncertain. Looked up from germline, CDR1 is SEHNR and CDR2 is FQNEAQ (reference sequence). V was cut by 5 bases and J by 6 bases, with 6 bases left in between. This CDR3 region has 11 residues. CDR3 amino acids: CASSASDTQYF. CDR3 DNA sequence: TGTGCCAGCAGCGCTAGTGATACGCAGTATTTT.

The chain recombines TRBV28 with TRBJ1-2, with 7 bases fitting TRBD1. Germline V gene data show CDR1 as MDHEN and CDR2 as SYDVKM. This CDR3 comprises 16 residues. V lost 6 bases, J lost 1 base, and 11 bases stayed unmatched. This CDR3 reads CASSRDQGGDNYGYTF. DNA for the CDR3: TGTGCCAGCAGCCGTGACCAGGGGGGAGATAACTATGGCTACACCTTC.

About this clone itself: One end of the junction does not line up with germline, which may come from a read error. The CDR3 here is CASSFGDSGSYEQYF. The CDR3 coding sequence is TGTGCTAGCAGCTTCGGGGACAGCGGGAGCTACGAGCAGTACTTC. This chain connects TRBV7-7 to TRBJ2-7; D may be TRBD2 (8 bases). The CDR3 covers 15 residues. Per germline, CDR1 SSHAT and CDR2 FNYEAQ (reference sequence).